This entry features one TCR beta chain sequence. The germline V gene has CDR1 SGHTA and CDR2 FQGNSA. Trimming stripped 1 base from V and 0 bases from J, with 11 bases between. This CDR3 has 16 amino acids. This specimen belongs to a study of blood T cell repertoires in COVID-19. Study information: Sites across the United States, Italy and Spain contributed samples from acute and convalescent COVID-19.

In the authors' workflow: Nucleated cell counts were estimated from reference gene primer amplification. The assay was immunoSEQ multiplex PCR, and TCRdb's table has in-frame clones only and misses some. The V and J calls and clone size were taken over from that table, and D and trimming were inferred from the DNA. The repertoire consists of more than 120,000 clones, with approximately 84% occurring once and the leading ten covering 2.6%. The specimen sequenced was peripheral blood. The chain uses TRBV7-2 and TRBJ2-3; D uncertain. The TCR comes from a human donor with acute or convalescent COVID-19. The donor label of this sample is uncertain. This chain's CDR3 is CASSLGGPVSTDTQYF. In nucleotides, the CDR3 is TGTGCCAGCAGCTTAGGTGGGCCCGTGAGCACAGATACGCAGTATTTT. The complete variable domain, with remaining parts taken from reference TRBV7-2 and TRBJ2-3, reads GAGVSQSPSNKVTEKGKDVELRCDPISGHTALYWYRQSLGQGLEFLIYFQGNSAPDKSGLPSDRFSAERTGGSVSTLTIQRTQQEDSAVYLCASSLGGPVSTDTQYFGPGTRLTVL.